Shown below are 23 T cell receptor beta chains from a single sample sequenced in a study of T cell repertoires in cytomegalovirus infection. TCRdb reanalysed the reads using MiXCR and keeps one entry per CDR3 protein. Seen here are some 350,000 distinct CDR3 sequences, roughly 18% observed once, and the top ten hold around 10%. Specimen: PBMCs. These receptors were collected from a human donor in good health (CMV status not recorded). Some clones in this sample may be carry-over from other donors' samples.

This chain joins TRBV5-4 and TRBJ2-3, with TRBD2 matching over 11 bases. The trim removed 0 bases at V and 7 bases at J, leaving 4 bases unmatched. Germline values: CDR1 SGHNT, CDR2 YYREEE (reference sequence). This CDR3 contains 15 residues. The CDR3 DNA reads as TGTGCCAGCAGCTTGGAGGGGACTAGCGGAAATACGCAGTATTTT. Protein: CASSLEGTSGNTQYF.

The CDR3 sequence: CASTPGVWTDTQYF. CDR3 nucleotides: TGTGCCAGTACCCCGGGGGTATGGACAGATACGCAGTATTTT. The chain uses TRBV19 and TRBJ2-3, with D perhaps matching TRBD2 (6 bases). The V end lost 7 bases, the J end lost 3 bases, and 14 bases lay between the germline ends. This CDR3 comprises 14 residues. Per germline, CDR1 LNHDA and CDR2 SQIVND (reference sequence).

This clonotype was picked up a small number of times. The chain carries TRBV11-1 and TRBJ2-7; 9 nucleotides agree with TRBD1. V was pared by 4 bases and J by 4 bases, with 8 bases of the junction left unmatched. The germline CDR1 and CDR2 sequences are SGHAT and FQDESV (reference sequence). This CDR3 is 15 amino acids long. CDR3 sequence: CASSSTGQGHYEQYF. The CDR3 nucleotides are TGTGCCAGCAGCTCGACGGGACAGGGACATTACGAGCAGTACTTC.

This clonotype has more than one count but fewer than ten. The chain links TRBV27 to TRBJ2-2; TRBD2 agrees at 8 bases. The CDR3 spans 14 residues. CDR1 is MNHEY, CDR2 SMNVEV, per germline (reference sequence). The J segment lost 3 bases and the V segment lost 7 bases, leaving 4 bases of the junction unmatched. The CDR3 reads CASTTSEDTGELFF. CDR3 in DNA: TGTGCCAGCACGACTAGCGAGGACACCGGGGAGCTGTTTTTT.

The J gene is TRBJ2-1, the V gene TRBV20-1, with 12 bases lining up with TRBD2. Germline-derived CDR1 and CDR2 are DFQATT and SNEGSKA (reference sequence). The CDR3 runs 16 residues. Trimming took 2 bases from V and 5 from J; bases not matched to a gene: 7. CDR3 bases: TGCAGTGCTAGACCCGGGACTAGCGGGTTAAACAATGAGCAGTTCTTC. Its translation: CSARPGTSGLNNEQFF.

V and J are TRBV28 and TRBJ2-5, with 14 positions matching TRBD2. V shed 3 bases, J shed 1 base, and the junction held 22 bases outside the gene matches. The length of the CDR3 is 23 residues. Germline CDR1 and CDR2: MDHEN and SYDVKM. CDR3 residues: CASSFLRGRTSGRTLRTQETQYF. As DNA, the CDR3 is TGTGCCAGCAGTTTCCTTCGGGGTCGGACTAGCGGGAGGACCCTCCGAACCCAAGAGACCCAGTACTTC. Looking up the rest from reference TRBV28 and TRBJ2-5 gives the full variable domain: DVKVTQSSRYLVKRTGEKVFLECVQDMDHENMFWYRQDPGLGLRLIYFSYDVKMKEKGDIPEGYSVSREKKERFSLILESASTNQTSMYLCASSFLRGRTSGRTLRTQETQYFGPGTRLLVL.

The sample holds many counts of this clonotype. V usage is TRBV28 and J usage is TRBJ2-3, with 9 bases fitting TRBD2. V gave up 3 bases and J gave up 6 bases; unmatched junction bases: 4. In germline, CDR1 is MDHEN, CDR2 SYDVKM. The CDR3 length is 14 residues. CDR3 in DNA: TGTGCCAGCAGTTTGATGGCGGGGGGGGATACGCAGTATTTT. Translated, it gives CASSLMAGGDTQYF.

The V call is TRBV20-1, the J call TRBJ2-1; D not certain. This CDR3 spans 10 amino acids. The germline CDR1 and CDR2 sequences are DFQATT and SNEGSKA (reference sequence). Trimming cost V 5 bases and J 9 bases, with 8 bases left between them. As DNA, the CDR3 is TGCAGTGCTGTAAGTAGTGAGCAGTTCTTC. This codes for CSAVSSEQFF.

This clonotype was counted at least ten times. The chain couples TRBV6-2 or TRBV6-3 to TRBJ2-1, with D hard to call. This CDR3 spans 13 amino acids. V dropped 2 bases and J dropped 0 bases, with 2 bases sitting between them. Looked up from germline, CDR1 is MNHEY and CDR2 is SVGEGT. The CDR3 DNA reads TGTGCCAGCAGTTACAGCTCCTACAATGAGCAGTTCTTC. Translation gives CASSYSSYNEQFF.

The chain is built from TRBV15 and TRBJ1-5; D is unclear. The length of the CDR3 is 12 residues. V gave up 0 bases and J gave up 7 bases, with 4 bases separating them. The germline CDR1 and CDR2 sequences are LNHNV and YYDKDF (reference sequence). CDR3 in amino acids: CATSRDLQPQHF. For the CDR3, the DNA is TGTGCCACCAGCAGAGATTTGCAGCCCCAGCATTTT.

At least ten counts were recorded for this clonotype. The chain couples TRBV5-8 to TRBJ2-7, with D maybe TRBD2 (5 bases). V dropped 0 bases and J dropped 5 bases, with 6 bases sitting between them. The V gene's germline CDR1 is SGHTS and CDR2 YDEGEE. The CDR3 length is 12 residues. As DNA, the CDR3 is TGTGCCAGCAGCTTGGACGGGAACGAGCAGTACTTC. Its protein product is CASSLDGNEQYF.

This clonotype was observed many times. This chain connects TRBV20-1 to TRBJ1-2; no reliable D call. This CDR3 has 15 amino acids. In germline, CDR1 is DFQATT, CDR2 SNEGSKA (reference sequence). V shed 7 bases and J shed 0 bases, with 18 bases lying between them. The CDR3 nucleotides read TGCAGTGGGCAGTTAATCTCCCAAGCTAACTATGGCTACACCTTC. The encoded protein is CSGQLISQANYGYTF.

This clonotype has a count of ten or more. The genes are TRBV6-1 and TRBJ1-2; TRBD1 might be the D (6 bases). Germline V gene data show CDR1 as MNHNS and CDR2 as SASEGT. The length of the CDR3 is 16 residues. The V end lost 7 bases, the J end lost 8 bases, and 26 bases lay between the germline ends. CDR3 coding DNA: TGTGCCAGCACCCCCCACTCACGGACAGTGGGAAGCGGCTACACCTTC. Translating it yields CASTPHSRTVGSGYTF.

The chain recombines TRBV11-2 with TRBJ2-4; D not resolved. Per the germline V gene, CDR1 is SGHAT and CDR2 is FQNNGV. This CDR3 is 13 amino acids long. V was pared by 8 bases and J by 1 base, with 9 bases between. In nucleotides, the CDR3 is TGTGCCAGCGAGCTGGGGGCCAAAAACATTCAGTACTTC. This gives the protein CASELGAKNIQYF. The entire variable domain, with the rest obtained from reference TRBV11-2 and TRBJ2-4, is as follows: EAGVAQSPRYKIIEKRQSVAFWCNPISGHATLYWYQQILGQGPKLLIQFQNNGVVDDSQLPKDRFSAERLKGVDSTLKIQPAKLEDSAVYLCASELGAKNIQYFGAGTRLSVL.

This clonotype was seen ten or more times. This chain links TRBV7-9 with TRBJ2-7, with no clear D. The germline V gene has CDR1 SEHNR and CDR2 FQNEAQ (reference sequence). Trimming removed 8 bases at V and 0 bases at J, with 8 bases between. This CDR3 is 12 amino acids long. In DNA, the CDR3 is TGTGCCAGCGCTTCCTACTCCTACGAGCAGTACTTC. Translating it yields CASASYSYEQYF.

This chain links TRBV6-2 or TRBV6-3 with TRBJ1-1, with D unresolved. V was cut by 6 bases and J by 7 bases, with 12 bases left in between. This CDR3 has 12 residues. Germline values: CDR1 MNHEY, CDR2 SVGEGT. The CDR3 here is CASSPLRGEAFF. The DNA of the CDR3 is TGTGCCAGCAGCCCCCTCCGTGGTGAAGCTTTCTTT.

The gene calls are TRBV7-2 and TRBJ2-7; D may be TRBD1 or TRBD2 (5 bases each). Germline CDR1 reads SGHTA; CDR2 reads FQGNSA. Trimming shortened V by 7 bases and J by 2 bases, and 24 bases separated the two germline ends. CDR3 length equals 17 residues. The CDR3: CASTGAVTQLFTYEQYF. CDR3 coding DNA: TGTGCCAGCACCGGGGCTGTGACTCAGCTATTTACCTACGAGCAGTACTTC.

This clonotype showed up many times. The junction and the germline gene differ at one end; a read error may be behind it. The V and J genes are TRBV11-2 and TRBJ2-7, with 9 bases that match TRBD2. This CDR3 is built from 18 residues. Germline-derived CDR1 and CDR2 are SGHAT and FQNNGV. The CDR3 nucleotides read TGTTCCAGCAGCCCCTACCGGCCGGGACTAGCTCGCTTCTACGAGCAGTACTTC. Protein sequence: CSSSPYRPGLARFYEQYF.

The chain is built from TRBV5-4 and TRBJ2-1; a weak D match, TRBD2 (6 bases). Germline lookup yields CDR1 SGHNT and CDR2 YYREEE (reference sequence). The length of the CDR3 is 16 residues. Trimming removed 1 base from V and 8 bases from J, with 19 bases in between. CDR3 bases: TGTGCCAGCAGCTTGCCTCCGACTAGTAGCCACTATGAGCAGTTCTTC. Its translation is CASSLPPTSSHYEQFF. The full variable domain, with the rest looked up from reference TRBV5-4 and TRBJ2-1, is ETGVTQSPTHLIKTRGQQVTLRCSSQSGHNTVSWYQQALGQGPQFIFQYYREEENGRGNFPPRFSGLQFPNYSSELNVNALELDDSALYLCASSLPPTSSHYEQFFGPGTRLTVL.

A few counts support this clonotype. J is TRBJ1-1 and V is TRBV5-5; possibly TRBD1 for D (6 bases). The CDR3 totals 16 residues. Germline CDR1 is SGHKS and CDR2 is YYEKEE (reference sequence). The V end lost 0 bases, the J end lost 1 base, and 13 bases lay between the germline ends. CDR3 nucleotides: TGTGCCAGCAGCTTGGCACAGGGTAGGAGGAACACTGAAGCTTTCTTT. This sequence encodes CASSLAQGRRNTEAFF.

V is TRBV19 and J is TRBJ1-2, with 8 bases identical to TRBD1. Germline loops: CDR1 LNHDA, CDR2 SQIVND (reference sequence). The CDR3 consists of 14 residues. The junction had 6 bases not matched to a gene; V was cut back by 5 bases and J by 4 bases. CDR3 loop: CASSGQGRVYGYTF. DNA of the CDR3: TGTGCCAGTAGTGGACAGGGTAGAGTCTATGGCTACACCTTC.

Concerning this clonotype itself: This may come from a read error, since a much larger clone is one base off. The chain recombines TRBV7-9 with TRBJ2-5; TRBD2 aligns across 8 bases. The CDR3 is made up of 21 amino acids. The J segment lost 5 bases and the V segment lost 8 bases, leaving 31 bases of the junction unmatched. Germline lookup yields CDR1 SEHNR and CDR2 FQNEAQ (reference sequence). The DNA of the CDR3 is TGTGCCAGCGGTTACTCCCCGGGACTAGTGTTTTCGACAGTAGGTCGGGAGACCCAGTACTTC. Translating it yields CASGYSPGLVFSTVGRETQYF. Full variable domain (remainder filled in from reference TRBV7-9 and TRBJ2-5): DTGVSQNPRHKITKRGQNVTFRCDPISEHNRLYWYRQTLGQGPEFLTYFQNEAQLEKSRLLSDRFSAERPKGSFSTLEIQRTEQGDSAMYLCASGYSPGLVFSTVGRETQYFGPGTRLLVL.

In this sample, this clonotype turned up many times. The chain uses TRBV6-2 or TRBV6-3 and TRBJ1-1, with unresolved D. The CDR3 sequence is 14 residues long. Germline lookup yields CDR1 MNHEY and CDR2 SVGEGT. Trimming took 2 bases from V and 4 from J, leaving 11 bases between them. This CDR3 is CASSYGARFTEAFF. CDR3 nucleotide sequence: TGTGCCAGCAGTTACGGAGCTAGGTTCACTGAAGCTTTCTTT.